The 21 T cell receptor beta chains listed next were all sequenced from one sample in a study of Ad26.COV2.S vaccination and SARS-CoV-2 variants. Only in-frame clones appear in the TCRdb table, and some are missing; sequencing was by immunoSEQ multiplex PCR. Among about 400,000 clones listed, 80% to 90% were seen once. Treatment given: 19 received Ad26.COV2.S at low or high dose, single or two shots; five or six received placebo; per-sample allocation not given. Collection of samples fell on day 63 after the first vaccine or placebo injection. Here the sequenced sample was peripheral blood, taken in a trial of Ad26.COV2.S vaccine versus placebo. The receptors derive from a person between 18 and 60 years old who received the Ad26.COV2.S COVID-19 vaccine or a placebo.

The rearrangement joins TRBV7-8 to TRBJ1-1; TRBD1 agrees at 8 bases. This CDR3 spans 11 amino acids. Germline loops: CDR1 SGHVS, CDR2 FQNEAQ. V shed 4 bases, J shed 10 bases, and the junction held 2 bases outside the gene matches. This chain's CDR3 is CASSSGQGAFF. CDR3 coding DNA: TGTGCCAGCAGCTCAGGACAGGGAGCTTTCTTT.

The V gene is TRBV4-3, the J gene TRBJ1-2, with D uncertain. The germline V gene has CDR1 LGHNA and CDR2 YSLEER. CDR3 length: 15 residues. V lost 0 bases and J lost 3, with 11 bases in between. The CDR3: CASSQDPDKYYGYTF. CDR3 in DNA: TGCGCCAGCAGCCAAGATCCCGACAAGTACTATGGCTACACCTTC.

The CDR3 DNA follows: TGTGCCAGCAGTGGGACAGGGTTGGCAGATACGCAGTATTTT. Translated: CASSGTGLADTQYF. This sequence joins TRBV2 and TRBJ2-3; 8 bases line up with TRBD1. The CDR3 sequence is 14 residues long. CDR1 SNHLY and CDR2 FYNNEI come from the germline V gene. V shed 4 bases and J 4 bases; nucleotides not matched to a gene: 4.

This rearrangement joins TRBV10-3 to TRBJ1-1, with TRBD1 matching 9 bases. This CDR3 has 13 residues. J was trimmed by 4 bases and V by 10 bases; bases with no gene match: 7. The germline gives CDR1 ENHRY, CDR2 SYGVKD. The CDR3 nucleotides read TGTGCCAGCGACAGGGGGGGTGGCACTGAAGCTTTCTTT. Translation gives CASDRGGGTEAFF.

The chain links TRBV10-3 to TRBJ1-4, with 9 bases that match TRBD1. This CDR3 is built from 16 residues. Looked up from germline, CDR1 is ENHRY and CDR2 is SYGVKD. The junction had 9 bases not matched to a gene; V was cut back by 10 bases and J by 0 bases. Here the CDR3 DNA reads TGTGCCACTGGGGACAGGGCGCTTTCAACTAATGAAAAACTGTTTTTT. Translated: CATGDRALSTNEKLFF.

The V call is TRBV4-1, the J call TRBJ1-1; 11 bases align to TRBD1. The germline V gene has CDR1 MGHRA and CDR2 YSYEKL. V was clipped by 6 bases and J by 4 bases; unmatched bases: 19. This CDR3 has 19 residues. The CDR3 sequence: CASSTYGARDRGFGTEAFF. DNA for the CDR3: TGCGCCAGCAGTACGTACGGAGCCCGGGACAGGGGGTTTGGCACTGAAGCTTTCTTT.

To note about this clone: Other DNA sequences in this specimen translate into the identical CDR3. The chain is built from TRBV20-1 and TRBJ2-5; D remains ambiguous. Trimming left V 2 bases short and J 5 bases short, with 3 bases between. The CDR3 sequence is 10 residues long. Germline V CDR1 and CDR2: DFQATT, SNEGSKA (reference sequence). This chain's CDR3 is CSARKETQYF. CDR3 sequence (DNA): TGCAGTGCTAGAAAGGAGACCCAGTACTTC.

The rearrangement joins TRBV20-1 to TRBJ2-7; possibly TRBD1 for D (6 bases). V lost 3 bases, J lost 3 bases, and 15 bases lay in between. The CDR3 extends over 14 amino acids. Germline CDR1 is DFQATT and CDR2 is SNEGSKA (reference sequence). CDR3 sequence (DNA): TGCAGTGCTAGTAGGGCCGACAGGTTCTACGAGCAGTACTTC. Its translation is CSASRADRFYEQYF.

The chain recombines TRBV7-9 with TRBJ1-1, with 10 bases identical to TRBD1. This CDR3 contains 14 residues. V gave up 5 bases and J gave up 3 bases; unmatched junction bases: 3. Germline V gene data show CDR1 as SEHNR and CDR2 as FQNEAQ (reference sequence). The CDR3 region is CASSQGQGDTEAFF. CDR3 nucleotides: TGTGCCAGCAGCCAAGGACAGGGGGACACTGAAGCTTTCTTT.

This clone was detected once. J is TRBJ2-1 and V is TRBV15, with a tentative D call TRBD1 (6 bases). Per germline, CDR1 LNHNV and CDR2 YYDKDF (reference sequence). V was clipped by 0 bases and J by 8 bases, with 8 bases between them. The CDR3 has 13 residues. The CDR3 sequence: CATSRDAGDEQFF. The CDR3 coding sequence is TGTGCCACCAGCAGAGATGCAGGGGATGAGCAGTTCTTC.

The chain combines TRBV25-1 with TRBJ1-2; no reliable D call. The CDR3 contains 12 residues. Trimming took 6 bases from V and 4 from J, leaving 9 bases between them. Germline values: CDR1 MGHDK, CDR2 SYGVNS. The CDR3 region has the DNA TGTGCCAGCAGCGGGGTCCCCTATGGCTACACCTTC. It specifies CASSGVPYGYTF.

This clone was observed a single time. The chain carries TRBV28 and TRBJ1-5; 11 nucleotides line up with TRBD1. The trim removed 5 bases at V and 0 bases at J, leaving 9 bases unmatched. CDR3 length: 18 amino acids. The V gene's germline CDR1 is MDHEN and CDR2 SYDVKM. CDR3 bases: TGTGCCAGCAGTCTACCGGGACAGGGGGTTGGTAGCAATCAGCCCCAGCATTTT. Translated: CASSLPGQGVGSNQPQHF.

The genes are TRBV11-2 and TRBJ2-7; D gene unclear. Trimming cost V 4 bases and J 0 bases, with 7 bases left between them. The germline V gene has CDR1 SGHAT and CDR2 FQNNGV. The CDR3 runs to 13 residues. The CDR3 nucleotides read TGTGCCAGCAGCTCACATACCTCCTACGAGCAGTACTTC. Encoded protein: CASSSHTSYEQYF.

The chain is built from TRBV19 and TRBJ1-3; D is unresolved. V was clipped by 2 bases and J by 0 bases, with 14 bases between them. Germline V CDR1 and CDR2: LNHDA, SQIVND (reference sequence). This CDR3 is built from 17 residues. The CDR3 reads CASSITGAQRSGNTIYF. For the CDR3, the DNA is TGTGCCAGTAGTATAACGGGCGCTCAGCGCTCTGGAAACACCATATATTTT.

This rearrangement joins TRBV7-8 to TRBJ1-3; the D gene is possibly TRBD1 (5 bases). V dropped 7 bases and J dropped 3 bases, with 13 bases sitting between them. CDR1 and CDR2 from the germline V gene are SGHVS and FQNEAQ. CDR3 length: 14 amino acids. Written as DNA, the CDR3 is TGTGCCAGCACCCAGGGCGCGAGTGGAAACACCATATATTTT. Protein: CASTQGASGNTIYF.

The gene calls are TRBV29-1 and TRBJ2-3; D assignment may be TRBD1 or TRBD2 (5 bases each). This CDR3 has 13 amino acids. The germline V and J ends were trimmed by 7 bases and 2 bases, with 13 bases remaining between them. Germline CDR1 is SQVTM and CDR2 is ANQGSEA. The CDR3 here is CSGRWGNTDTQYF. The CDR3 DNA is TGCAGCGGCCGTTGGGGGAACACAGATACGCAGTATTTT.

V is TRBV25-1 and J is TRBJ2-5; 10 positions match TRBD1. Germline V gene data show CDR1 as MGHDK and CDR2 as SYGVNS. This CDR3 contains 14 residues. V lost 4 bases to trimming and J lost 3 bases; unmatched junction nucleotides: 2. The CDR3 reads CASSATGGEETQYF. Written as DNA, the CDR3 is TGTGCCAGCAGTGCGACAGGGGGCGAAGAGACCCAGTACTTC. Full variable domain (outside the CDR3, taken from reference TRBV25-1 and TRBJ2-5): EADIYQTPRYLVIGTGKKITLECSQTMGHDKMYWYQQDPGMELHLIHYSYGVNSTEKGDLSSESTVSRIRTEHFPLTLESARPSHTSQYLCASSATGGEETQYFGPGTRLLVL.

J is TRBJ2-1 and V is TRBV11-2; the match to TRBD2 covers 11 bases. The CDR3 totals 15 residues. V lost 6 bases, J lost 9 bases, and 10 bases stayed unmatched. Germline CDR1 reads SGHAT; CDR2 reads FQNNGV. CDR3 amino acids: CASRIGPSGGPEQFF. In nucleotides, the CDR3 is TGTGCCAGCAGAATTGGTCCTAGCGGGGGGCCTGAGCAGTTCTTC.

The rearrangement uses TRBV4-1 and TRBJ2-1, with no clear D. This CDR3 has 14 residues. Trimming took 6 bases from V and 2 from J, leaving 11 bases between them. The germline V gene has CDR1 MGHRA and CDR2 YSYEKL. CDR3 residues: CASRQMGTYNEQFF. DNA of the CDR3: TGCGCCAGCAGACAGATGGGAACCTACAATGAGCAGTTCTTC.

The chain's CDR3 is CASSPSANTGELFF. The CDR3 bases are TGTGCCAGCAGCCCAAGCGCGAACACCGGGGAGCTGTTTTTT. The chain is built from TRBV5-4 and TRBJ2-2; D call uncertain. The germline V gene encodes CDR1 SGHNT and CDR2 YYREEE (reference sequence). Trimming took off 4 bases at V and 0 bases at J, with 7 bases between the two ends. The CDR3 totals 14 residues.

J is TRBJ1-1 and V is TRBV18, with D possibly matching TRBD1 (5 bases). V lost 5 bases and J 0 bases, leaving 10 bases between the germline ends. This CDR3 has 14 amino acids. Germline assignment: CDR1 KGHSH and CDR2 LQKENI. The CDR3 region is CASSIDSLNTEAFF. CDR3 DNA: TGTGCCAGCTCAATAGACAGTTTGAACACTGAAGCTTTCTTT.